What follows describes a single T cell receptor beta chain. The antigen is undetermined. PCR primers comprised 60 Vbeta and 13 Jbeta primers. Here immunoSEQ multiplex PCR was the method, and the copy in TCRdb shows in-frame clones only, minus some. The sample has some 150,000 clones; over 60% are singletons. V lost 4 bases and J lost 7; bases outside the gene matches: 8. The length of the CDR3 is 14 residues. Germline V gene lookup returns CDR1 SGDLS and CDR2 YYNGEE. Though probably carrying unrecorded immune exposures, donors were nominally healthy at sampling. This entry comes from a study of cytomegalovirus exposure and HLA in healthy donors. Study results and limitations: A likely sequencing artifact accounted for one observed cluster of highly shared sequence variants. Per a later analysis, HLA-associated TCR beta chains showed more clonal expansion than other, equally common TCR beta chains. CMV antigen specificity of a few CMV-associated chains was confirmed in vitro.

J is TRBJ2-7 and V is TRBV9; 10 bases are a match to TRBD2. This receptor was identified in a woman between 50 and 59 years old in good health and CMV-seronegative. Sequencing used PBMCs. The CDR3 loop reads CASSTSGGAKEQYF. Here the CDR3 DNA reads TGTGCCAGCAGCACAAGCGGGGGGGCGAAAGAGCAGTACTTC. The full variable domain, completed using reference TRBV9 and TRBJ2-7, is DSGVTQTPKHLITATGQRVTLRCSPRSGDLSVYWYQQSLDQGLQFLIQYYNGEERAKGNILERFSAQQFPDLHSELNLSSLELGDSALYFCASSTSGGAKEQYFGPGTRLTVT.